The T cell receptor beta chain described here comes from a study of blood T cells in healthy people across ages. General study points: Whereas aged donors had fewer naive CD4+ cells, long-lived donors had more of them and higher diversity. Per million T cells, TCR beta diversity dropped roughly linearly as age increased.

Together with a sample-barcoded 5' primer, a J-beta primer mix was included in a second PCR lasting about 7 to 12 cycles. Using its own MiXCR run on the 5' RACE reads, TCRdb lists one record per CDR3 protein. Of hundreds of thousands of distinct CDR3 sequences detected, approximately 22% appear once; the ten largest clones hold under 25%. As for this clonotype: Its target is not known.

CDR3 length equals 16 residues. J gave up 1 base and V 3 bases, and 8 bases lay outside the gene matches. The TCR sequence derives from a man in his 70s in good health. Sequences were obtained from blood. This chain connects TRBV12-3 or TRBV12-4 to TRBJ1-1; TRBD1 matches 7 bases. The CDR3 is CASSLDRSLRNTEAFF. The CDR3 DNA follows: TGTGCCAGCAGTTTGGACAGGAGCTTACGGAACACTGAAGCTTTCTTT.